Sequencing of this T cell receptor (beta chain) was carried out in a study of metastatic and nonmetastatic thyroid tumors. For the study at large: Repertoire comparisons spanned blood and tumor or nodule tissue from malignant and benign thyroid patients. Study results and limitations: The study reportedly found significantly higher TCR beta diversity in malignant thyroid tumors than benign nodules, in blood and tumor.

Methods used by the authors: A classifier of distant metastasis in papillary thyroid cancer was built from CDR3 differences (across clinicopathological groups). TCRdb re-analyzed the PCR reads using MiXCR. TCRdb, not the original authors, processed these V and J calls. In the table there are about 34,000 clones, under 40% of which are singletons. Patients were all untreated before their thyroid surgery. Germline V gene data show CDR1 as MNHEY and CDR2 as SMNVEV (reference sequence). The CDR3 covers 14 residues. Trimming removed 2 bases at V and 3 bases at J, with 7 bases between. In its sample, this clone was seen a few times. Antigen unknown.

The source is a female donor with papillary thyroid cancer or a benign thyroid nodule (not recorded which). Some clones in this sample may be carry-over from other donors' samples. Sequencing was performed on tumor tissue. The V and J genes are TRBV27 and TRBJ2-2; the D gene is possibly TRBD2 (5 bases). CDR3: CASSLARDTGELFF. CDR3 coding DNA: TGTGCCAGCAGTTTAGCGCGGGACACCGGGGAGCTGTTTTTT.